A single sample is the source of the 19 T cell receptor beta chains below, sequenced in a study of regulatory T cells in long-lasting Graves disease (dated by TCRdb to the early 2020s). The sample's time point, from its label and the paper: persistent/refractory GD, antithyroid drugs over 5 years with positive TRAb. For both TCR sequencing and RNA sequencing, RNA was extracted from PBMCs using TRIzol. The receptor library was made with multiplex PCR. Reads for this sample came from an Illumina HiSeq 4000. iRepertoire HTBI primers and Arm-PCR amplification of CDR3 regions were used to construct TCR beta libraries. The raw public reads went through TCRdb reprocessing: fastp at Q25, MiXCR clone calling, in-frame beta chains kept. A single entry per CDR3 protein holds the most common genes and DNA from its merged rows. The sample has fewer than 550,000 distinct CDR3 sequences on record, roughly a fifth of them singletons. The ten largest clonotypes hold over 6% of the sample.

The sequences come from peripheral blood mononuclear cells (PBMCs), collected when the disease was refractory, from a patient treated with antithyroid drugs. These receptors originate from a female donor with Graves disease.

The table lists this clonotype with many counts. The chain couples TRBV7-8 to TRBJ1-6; D perhaps matches TRBD1 (5 bases). The V gene lost 0 bases and the J gene lost 0 bases, with 9 bases spanning the gap. CDR1 and CDR2 from the germline V gene are SGHVS and FQNEAQ. This CDR3 contains 17 residues. The CDR3 DNA sequence: TGTGCCAGCAGCTTAGCGGACACGAGCTCCTATAATTCACCCCTCCACTTT. Its translation is CASSLADTSSYNSPLHF. Complete variable domain (other parts from reference TRBV7-8 and TRBJ1-6): GAGVSQSPRYKVAKRGQDVALRCDPISGHVSLFWYQQALGQGPEFLTYFQNEAQLDKSGLPSDRFFAERPEGSVSTLKIQRTQQEDSAVYLCASSLADTSSYNSPLHFGNGTRLTVT.

Here the CDR3 DNA reads TGTGCCAGCAGTCCCTTTGGCGAGACCCAGTACTTC. Its translation: CASSPFGETQYF. The chain employs TRBV6-2 or TRBV6-3 and TRBJ2-5; D is undetermined. The CDR3 loop spans 12 amino acids. The V and J ends lost 5 bases and 5 bases respectively, with 9 bases between them. In germline, CDR1 is MNHEY, CDR2 SVGEGT.

This clonotype was picked up many times. The chain links TRBV7-2 to TRBJ1-2; D might be TRBD1 (6 bases). CDR1 and CDR2 (germline): SGHTA, FQGNSA. The CDR3 spans 11 residues. V gave up 5 bases and J gave up 8 bases, with 9 bases separating them. This CDR3 is CASSPGTGYTF. CDR3 in DNA: TGTGCCAGCAGCCCTGGGACAGGCTACACCTTC.

This clonotype turned up a few times. J is TRBJ1-1 and V is TRBV25-1; maybe TRBD1 (6 bases). CDR3 length: 16 amino acids. With 5 bases removed from V and 1 base from J, the gap between germline ends came to 17 bases. In germline, CDR1 is MGHDK, CDR2 SYGVNS. The CDR3 nucleotides read TGTGCCAGCAGTCCTATGTGGGGGCTGGGGAACACTGAAGCTTTCTTT. This gives the protein CASSPMWGLGNTEAFF.

This clonotype was seen only a few times. The chain recombines TRBV27 with TRBJ2-3, with 11 nucleotides matching TRBD2. The germline V gene has CDR1 MNHEY and CDR2 SMNVEV (reference sequence). The ends lost 6 bases at V and 1 base at J; junction bases unmatched: 3. CDR3 length: 15 amino acids. CDR3 amino acids: CASRVSGRGTDTQYF. CDR3 sequence (DNA): TGTGCCAGCAGGGTTAGCGGGAGGGGCACAGATACGCAGTATTTT.

Ten or more counts support this clonotype. This chain links TRBV6-1 with TRBJ1-1, with D unclear. Germline CDR1 MNHNS, CDR2 SASEGT. V lost 6 bases, J lost 3 bases, and 17 bases lay in between. The CDR3 has 15 residues. CDR3 protein: CASRTSTSPYTEAFF. CDR3 coding DNA: TGTGCCAGCAGAACCTCGACCAGCCCCTACACTGAAGCTTTCTTT.

This clonotype has a count of ten or more. This chain links TRBV27 with TRBJ1-5; no reliable D call. This CDR3 is 13 amino acids long. The V end lost 2 bases, the J end lost 10 bases, and 12 bases lay between the germline ends. Germline values: CDR1 MNHEY, CDR2 SMNVEV (reference sequence). The CDR3 DNA reads as TGTGCCAGCAGTTTAGACCTCCTAAACCCCCAGCATTTT. Protein product: CASSLDLLNPQHF.

V usage is TRBV2 and J usage is TRBJ2-1, with a weak D call TRBD2 (5 bases). Germline loops: CDR1 SNHLY, CDR2 FYNNEI. CDR3 length: 14 residues. V shed 6 bases and J shed 0 bases, with 9 bases lying between them. CDR3 DNA sequence: TGTGCCAGCAGCGCCGAGGGCTCCTACAATGAGCAGTTCTTC. Its translation: CASSAEGSYNEQFF. The whole variable domain, filled in from reference TRBV2 and TRBJ2-1, reads EPEVTQTPSHQVTQMGQEVILRCVPISNHLYFYWYRQILGQKVEFLVSFYNNEISEKSEIFDDQFSVERPDGSNFTLKIRSTKLEDSAMYFCASSAEGSYNEQFFGPGTRLTVL.

The sample holds many counts of this clonotype. Germline is not matched at one junction end, which may reflect a read error. V and J are TRBV7-2 and TRBJ1-1, with D possibly being TRBD1 (5 bases). The CDR3 runs 13 residues. CDR1 and CDR2 from the germline V gene are SGHTA and FQGNSA. CDR3 sequence: CASSLIRDDEGFF. The CDR3 DNA reads TGTGCCAGCAGCTTAATAAGGGACGATGAAGGTTTCTTT.

This clonotype was counted only a few times. The chain links TRBV12-3 or TRBV12-4 to TRBJ2-1; no clear D gene. This CDR3 has 14 residues. The V end lost 6 bases, the J end lost 4 bases, and 13 bases lay between the germline ends. CDR3 loop: CASSLPELYNEQFF. The CDR3 DNA is TGTGCCAGCAGCCTCCCTGAATTGTACAATGAGCAGTTCTTC.

This chain links TRBV15 with TRBJ2-6; D uncertain. Germline V gene data show CDR1 as LNHNV and CDR2 as YYDKDF (reference sequence). Trimming left V 0 bases short and J 0 bases short, with 6 bases between. The CDR3 length is 16 residues. CDR3 sequence: CATSRDVGSGANVLTF. The CDR3 bases are TGTGCCACCAGCAGAGATGTCGGCTCTGGGGCCAACGTCCTGACTTTC.

The rearrangement links TRBV12-5 to TRBJ2-1, with unresolved D. With 3 bases removed from V and 7 bases from J, the gap between germline ends came to 7 bases. The CDR3 runs 12 residues. Germline CDR1 LGHNT, CDR2 FRNRAP. CDR3: CASGLGLNEQFF. Written as DNA, the CDR3 is TGTGCTAGTGGTTTAGGTCTGAATGAGCAGTTCTTC.

In the case of this clonotype: A much more abundant neighbour one base away suggests this may be a read error. V gene TRBV15 combines with J gene TRBJ2-5, with 13 bases lining up with TRBD2. Germline V gene lookup returns CDR1 LNHNV and CDR2 YYDKDF (reference sequence). The CDR3 runs 17 residues. V lost 5 bases, J lost 1 base, and 7 bases stayed unmatched. CDR3 region: CATSGGTSGAFQETQYF. The CDR3 DNA reads TGTGCCACCAGCGGAGGGACTAGCGGGGCTTTCCAAGAGACCCAGTACTTC.

This clonotype has a handful of counts. The chain uses TRBV3-1 and TRBJ2-7; the D gene could be TRBD1 or TRBD2 (6 bases each). The CDR3 has 14 residues. V gave up 3 bases and J gave up 6 bases, with 15 bases separating them. The germline V gene has CDR1 LGHDT and CDR2 YNNKEL (reference sequence). CDR3 nucleotides: TGTGCCAGCAGCCAGGGGAACAGGGAGGTCGAGCAGTACTTC. Its protein product is CASSQGNREVEQYF.

This clonotype was observed a handful of times. The gene calls are TRBV18 and TRBJ2-5; D might be TRBD1 (5 bases). The CDR3 is 12 amino acids. V lost 6 bases and J 3 bases, leaving 8 bases between the germline ends. Germline CDR1 and CDR2: KGHSH and LQKENI. The CDR3 DNA sequence: TGTGCCAGCTCCCAGACAGAAGAGACCCAGTACTTC. Translating it yields CASSQTEETQYF.

This clonotype showed up many times. This chain links TRBV12-3 or TRBV12-4 with TRBJ1-2; D call uncertain. The V end was cut by 2 bases, the J end by 1 base, with 8 bases between. This CDR3 spans 14 amino acids. The CDR3 loop reads CASSLWQDNYGYTF. The CDR3 DNA reads as TGTGCCAGCAGTTTATGGCAGGATAACTATGGCTACACCTTC.

The table lists this clonotype with a few counts. The rearrangement uses TRBV24-1 and TRBJ1-5; 9 bases agree with TRBD1. V shed 9 bases and J 6 bases; nucleotides not matched to a gene: 8. The germline gives CDR1 KGHDR, CDR2 SFDVKD. The CDR3 extends over 14 amino acids. CDR3 protein: CATGQGSGVQPQHF. The CDR3 DNA is TGTGCCACCGGACAGGGGTCAGGTGTTCAGCCCCAGCATTTT.

This sequence joins TRBV3-1 and TRBJ1-2, with a possible D match to TRBD1 (6 bases). CDR3 size: 13 residues. Germline-derived CDR1 and CDR2 are LGHDT and YNNKEL (reference sequence). V was pared by 3 bases and J by 6 bases, with 11 bases between. The CDR3 nucleotides are TGTGCCAGCAGCCAGACAGGCACGGATGGCTACACCTTC. Its protein is CASSQTGTDGYTF. Full variable domain (missing parts from reference TRBV3-1 and TRBJ1-2): DTAVSQTPKYLVTQMGNDKSIKCEQNLGHDTMYWYKQDSKKFLKIMFSYNNKELIINETVPNRFSPKSPDKAHLNLHINSLELGDSAVYFCASSQTGTDGYTFGSGTRLTVV.

Many counts were recorded for this clonotype. This sequence joins TRBV11-2 and TRBJ2-2, with a possible D match to TRBD2 (6 bases). The CDR3 totals 17 residues. V lost 3 bases and J 3 bases, leaving 17 bases between the germline ends. Germline-derived CDR1 and CDR2 are SGHAT and FQNNGV. The CDR3 region is CASSFFSRGSDTGELFF. CDR3 coding DNA: TGTGCCAGCAGCTTTTTCAGTCGGGGGTCCGACACCGGGGAGCTGTTTTTT.